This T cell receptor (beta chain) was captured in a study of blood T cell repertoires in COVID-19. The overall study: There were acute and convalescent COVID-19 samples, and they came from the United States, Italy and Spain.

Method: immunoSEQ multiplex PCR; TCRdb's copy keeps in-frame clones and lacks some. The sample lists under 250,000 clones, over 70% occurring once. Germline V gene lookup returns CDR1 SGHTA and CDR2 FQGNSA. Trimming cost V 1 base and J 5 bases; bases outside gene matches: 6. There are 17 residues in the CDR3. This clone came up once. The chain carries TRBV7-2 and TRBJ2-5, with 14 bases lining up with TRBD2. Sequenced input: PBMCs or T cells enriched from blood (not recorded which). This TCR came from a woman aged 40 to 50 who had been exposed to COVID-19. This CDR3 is CASSLEGLAGARETQYF. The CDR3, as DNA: TGTGCCAGCAGCTTAGAGGGACTAGCGGGAGCTCGGGAGACCCAGTACTTC.